The sequence of this T cell receptor beta chain was determined in a study of blood T cell repertoires in COVID-19. Turning to the study itself: T cells, B-cell-depleted T cells, or PBMCs provided the cDNA or gDNA that served as material.

The assay was immunoSEQ multiplex PCR, and TCRdb's table has in-frame clones only and misses some. The sample has 350,000 to 450,000 clones, 85% seen once; the top ten hold 3.5% to 4%. Losses at the gene ends were 5 bases for V and 4 bases for J; bases not matched to a gene: 4. Germline V gene data show CDR1 as LNHDA and CDR2 as SQIVND (reference sequence). The CDR3 length is 14 residues. The V call is TRBV19, the J call TRBJ1-5, with 8 bases lining up with TRBD1. Material: peripheral blood. The clonotype comes from a young woman with acute or convalescent COVID-19. CDR3 region: CASSYRGGNQPQHF. CDR3 coding DNA: TGTGCCAGTAGTTACAGGGGGGGTAATCAGCCCCAGCATTTT.